This T cell receptor beta chain appears in the sequencing data of a study of blood T cell repertoires in COVID-19. Study-level background: Whether acute or convalescent, the COVID-19 samples came from the United States, Italy and Spain. PBMCs, B-cell-depleted T cells, or T cells provided the cDNA or gDNA that made up the material.

This clone was observed once. Trimming took 4 bases from V and 5 from J, leaving 5 bases between them. This CDR3 is 11 amino acids long. Germline V gene sequence: CDR1 SNHLY, CDR2 FYNNEI. Original methodology: Quantification of nucleated cells was approximated via reference gene primer amplification. Using immunoSEQ multiplex PCR, the repertoire was profiled, and TCRdb retains in-frame clones only, with some absent. Clone size and V and J calls were adopted from that table, with D and trimming inferred from the DNA. This sample has around 28,000 clones, with around 85% found just once. The sequence derives from a human donor in a cohort sampled during active COVID-19. The sample was peripheral blood. The rearrangement links TRBV2 to TRBJ2-5; D is unclear. CDR3 coding DNA: TGTGCCAGCAGTGTAGAGGAGACCCAGTACTTC. Its translation: CASSVEETQYF.